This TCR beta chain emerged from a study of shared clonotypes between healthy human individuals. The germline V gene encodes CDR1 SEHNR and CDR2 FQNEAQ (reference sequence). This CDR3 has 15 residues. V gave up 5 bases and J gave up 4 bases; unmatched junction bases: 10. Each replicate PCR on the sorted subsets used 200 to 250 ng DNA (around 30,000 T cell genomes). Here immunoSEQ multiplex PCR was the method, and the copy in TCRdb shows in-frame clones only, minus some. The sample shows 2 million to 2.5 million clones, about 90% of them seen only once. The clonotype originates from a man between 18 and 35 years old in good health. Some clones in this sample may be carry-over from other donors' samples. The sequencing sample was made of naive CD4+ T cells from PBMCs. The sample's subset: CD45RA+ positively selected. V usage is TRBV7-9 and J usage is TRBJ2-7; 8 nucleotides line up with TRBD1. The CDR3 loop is CASSQSGGFQYEQYF. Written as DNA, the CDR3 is TGTGCCAGCAGCCAATCAGGGGGCTTCCAATACGAGCAGTACTTC.